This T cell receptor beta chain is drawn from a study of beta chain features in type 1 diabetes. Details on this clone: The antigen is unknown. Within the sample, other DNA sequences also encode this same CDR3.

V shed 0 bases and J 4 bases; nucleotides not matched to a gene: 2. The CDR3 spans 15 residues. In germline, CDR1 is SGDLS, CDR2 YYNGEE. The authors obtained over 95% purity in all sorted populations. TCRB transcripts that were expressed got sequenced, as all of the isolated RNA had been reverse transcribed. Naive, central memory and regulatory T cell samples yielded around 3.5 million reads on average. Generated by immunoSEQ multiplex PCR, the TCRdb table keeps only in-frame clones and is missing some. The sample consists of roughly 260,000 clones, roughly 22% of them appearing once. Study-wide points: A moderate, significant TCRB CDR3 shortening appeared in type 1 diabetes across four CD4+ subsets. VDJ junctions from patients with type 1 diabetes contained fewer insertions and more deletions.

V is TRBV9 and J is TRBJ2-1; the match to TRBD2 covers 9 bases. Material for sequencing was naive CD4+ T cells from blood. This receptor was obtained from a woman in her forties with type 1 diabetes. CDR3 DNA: TGTGCCAGCAGCGTAGTAAGCGGGGGGTACAATGAGCAGTTCTTC. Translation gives CASSVVSGGYNEQFF.